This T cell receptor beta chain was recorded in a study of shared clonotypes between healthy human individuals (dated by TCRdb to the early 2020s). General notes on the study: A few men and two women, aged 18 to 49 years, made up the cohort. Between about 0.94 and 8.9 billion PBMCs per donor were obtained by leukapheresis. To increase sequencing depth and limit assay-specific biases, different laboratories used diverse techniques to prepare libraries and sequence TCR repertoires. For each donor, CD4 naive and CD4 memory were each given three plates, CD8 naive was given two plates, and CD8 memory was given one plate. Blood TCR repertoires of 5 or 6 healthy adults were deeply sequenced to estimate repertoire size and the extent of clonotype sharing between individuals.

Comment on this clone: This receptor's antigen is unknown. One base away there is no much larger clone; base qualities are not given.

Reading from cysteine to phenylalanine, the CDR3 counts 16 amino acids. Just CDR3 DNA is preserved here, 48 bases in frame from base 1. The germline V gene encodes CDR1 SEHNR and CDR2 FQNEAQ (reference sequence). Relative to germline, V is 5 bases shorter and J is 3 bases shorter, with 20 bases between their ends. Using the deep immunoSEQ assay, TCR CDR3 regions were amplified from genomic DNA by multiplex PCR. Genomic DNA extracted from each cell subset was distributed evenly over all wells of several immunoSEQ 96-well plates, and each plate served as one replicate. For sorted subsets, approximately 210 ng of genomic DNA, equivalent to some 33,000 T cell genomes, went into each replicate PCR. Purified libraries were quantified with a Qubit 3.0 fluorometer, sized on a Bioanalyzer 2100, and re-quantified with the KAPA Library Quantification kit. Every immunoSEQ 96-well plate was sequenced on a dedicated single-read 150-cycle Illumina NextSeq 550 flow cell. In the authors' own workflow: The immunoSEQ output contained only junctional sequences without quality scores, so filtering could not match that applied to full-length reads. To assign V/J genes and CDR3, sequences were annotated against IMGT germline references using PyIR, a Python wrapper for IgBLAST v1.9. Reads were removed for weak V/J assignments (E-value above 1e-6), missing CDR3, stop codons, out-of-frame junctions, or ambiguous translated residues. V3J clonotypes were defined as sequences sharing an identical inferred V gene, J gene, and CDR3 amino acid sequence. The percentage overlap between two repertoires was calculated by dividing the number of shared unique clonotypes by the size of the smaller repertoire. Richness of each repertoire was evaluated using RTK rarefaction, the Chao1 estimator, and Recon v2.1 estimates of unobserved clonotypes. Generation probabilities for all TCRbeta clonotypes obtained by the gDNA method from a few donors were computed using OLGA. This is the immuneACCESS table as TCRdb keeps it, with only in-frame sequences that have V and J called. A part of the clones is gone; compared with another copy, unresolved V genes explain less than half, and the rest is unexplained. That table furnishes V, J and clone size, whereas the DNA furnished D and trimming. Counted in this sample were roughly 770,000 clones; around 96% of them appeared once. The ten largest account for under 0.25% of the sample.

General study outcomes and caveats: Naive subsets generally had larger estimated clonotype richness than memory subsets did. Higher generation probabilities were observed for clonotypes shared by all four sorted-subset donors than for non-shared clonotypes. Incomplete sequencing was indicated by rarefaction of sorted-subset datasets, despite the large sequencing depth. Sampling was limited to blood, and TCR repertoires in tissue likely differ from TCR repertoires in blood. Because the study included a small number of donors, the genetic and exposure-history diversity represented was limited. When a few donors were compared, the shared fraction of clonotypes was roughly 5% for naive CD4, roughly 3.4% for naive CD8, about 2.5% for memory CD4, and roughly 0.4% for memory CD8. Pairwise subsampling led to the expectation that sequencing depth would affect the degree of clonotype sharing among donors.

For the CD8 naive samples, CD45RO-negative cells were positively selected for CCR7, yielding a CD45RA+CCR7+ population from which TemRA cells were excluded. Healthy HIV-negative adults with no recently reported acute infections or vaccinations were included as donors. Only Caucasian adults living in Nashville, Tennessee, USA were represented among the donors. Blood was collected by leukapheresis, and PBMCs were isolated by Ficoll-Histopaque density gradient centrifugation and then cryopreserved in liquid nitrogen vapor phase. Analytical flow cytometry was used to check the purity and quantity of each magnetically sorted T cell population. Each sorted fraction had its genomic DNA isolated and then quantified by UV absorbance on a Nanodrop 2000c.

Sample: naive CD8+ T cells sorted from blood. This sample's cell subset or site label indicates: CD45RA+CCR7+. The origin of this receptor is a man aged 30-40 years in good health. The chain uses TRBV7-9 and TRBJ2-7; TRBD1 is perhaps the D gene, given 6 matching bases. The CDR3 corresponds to CASSPHQTGGDYEQYF. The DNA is TGTGCCAGCAGCCCCCATCAGACAGGAGGTGACTACGAGCAGTACTTC.